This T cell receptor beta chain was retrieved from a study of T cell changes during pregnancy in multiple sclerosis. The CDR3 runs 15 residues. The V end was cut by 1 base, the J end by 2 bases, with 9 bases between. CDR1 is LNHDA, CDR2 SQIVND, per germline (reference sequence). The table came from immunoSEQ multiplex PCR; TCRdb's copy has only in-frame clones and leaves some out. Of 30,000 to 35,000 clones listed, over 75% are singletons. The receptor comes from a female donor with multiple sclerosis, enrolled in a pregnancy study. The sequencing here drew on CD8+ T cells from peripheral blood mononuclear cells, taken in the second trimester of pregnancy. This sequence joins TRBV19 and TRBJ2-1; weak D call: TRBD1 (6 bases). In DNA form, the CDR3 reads TGTGCCAGTAGTATAGTCAGGACAGCCTACAATGAGCAGTTCTTC. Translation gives CASSIVRTAYNEQFF.